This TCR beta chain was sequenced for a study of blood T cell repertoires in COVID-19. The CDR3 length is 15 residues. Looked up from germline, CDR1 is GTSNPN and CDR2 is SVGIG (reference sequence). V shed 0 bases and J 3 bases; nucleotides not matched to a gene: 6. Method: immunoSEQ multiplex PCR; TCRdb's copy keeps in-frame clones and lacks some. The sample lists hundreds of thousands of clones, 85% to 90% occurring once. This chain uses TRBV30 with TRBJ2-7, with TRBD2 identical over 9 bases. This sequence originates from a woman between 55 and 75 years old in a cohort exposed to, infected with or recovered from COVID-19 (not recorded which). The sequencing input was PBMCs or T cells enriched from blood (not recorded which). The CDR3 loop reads CAWSVLGSGSYEQYF. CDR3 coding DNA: TGTGCCTGGAGTGTACTTGGTAGCGGGAGCTACGAGCAGTACTTC.